This TCR beta chain comes out of a study of siplizumab effects on memory and regulatory T cells. V was clipped by 3 bases and J by 6 bases; unmatched bases: 9. This CDR3 contains 15 residues. Germline V lookup: CDR1 LNHDA, CDR2 SQIVND (reference sequence). Data came from immunoSEQ multiplex PCR; TCRdb stores just in-frame clones and leaves some out. The repertoire includes roughly 50,000 clones, roughly 84% of them detected once, and 0.35% sits in the top ten. Note on this clone: Its antigen is unidentified.

Findings and limits, study-wide: Naive T cell populations appeared to exhibit greater diversity than memory cells and appeared to be major alloresponse contributors. Alloreactive sequences traceable to unstimulated CD4+ memory cells were significantly reduced by siplizumab. Solely a minor proportion of alloreactive clones could be assigned to unstimulated subsets. Proliferating siplizumab-culture Treg suppressive function went unconfirmed.

The sequence derives from a human donor in good health. This chain uses TRBV19 with TRBJ1-2; 8 positions agree with TRBD1. The sample was naive CD8+ T cells sorted from blood. The CDR3 DNA reads as TGTGCCAGTAGTATCGGCAGGGGGCAGCGAGATGGCTACACCTTC. Its translation is CASSIGRGQRDGYTF.